The rows below give T cell receptor beta chains drawn from one sample of a study of T cell responses to AZD1222 COVID-19 vaccine. Here immunoSEQ multiplex PCR was the method, and the copy in TCRdb shows in-frame clones only, minus some. Here the sample spans 90,000 to 100,000 clones, about 88% being singletons. The source material was peripheral blood, sampled 28 days after the second AZD1222 dose. Every receptor here comes from an adult who received the AZD1222 COVID-19 vaccine. Each CDR3 is given with its conserved first and last residue. Fields, in order: J gene, CDR3 length, D gene, clone size, V gene, CDR3 DNA, CDR3 protein. A D gene is named only where the DNA matches it firmly. Not all rows give a size; the values are once, few, many and, for expanded clones, a class.

j_call: TRBJ2-7
cdr3_length: 15
d_call: NA
clone_size: NA
v_call: TRBV2
cdr3_nt: TGTGCCAGCAGTGAAATGGGGCAGCGGCAGTCCGAGCAGTACTTC
cdr3_aa: CASSEMGQRQSEQYF

j_call: TRBJ2-2
cdr3_length: 16
d_call: NA
clone_size: NA
v_call: TRBV5-1
cdr3_nt: TGCGCCAGCAGCCTGTCGGTCTACGCGAACACCGGGGAGCTGTTTTTT
cdr3_aa: CASSLSVYANTGELFF

j_call: TRBJ1-1
cdr3_length: 13
d_call: NA
clone_size: NA
v_call: TRBV12-5
cdr3_nt: TGTGCTAGTGGTCGGACAGCGAACACTGAAGCTTTCTTT
cdr3_aa: CASGRTANTEAFF

j_call: TRBJ1-5
cdr3_length: 14
d_call: TRBD1
clone_size: NA
v_call: TRBV19
cdr3_nt: TGTGCCAGTAGTACCTCGACAGGGAATCAGCCCCAGCATTTT
cdr3_aa: CASSTSTGNQPQHF

j_call: TRBJ1-3
cdr3_length: 12
d_call: NA
clone_size: NA
v_call: TRBV12-3/TRBV12-4
cdr3_nt: TGTGCCAGCCGGGGTGGTGGAAACACCATATATTTT
cdr3_aa: CASRGGGNTIYF

j_call: TRBJ2-5
cdr3_length: 15
d_call: NA
clone_size: NA
v_call: TRBV2
cdr3_nt: TGTGCCAGCAGTGTTGGCCAGGCAAAGGGGGAGACCCAGTACTTC
cdr3_aa: CASSVGQAKGETQYF

j_call: TRBJ1-4
cdr3_length: 16
d_call: NA
clone_size: NA
v_call: TRBV5-4
cdr3_nt: TGTGCCAGCAGCTTGGGGGCAGCGGGTTTGGGGGAAAAACTGTTTTTT
cdr3_aa: CASSLGAAGLGEKLFF

j_call: TRBJ1-1
cdr3_length: 15
d_call: NA
clone_size: NA
v_call: TRBV7-8
cdr3_nt: TGTGCCAGCAGCTTACCGGGCTTGAGTGCTCCGGTGGCTTTCTTT
cdr3_aa: CASSLPGLSAPVAFF

j_call: TRBJ2-7
cdr3_length: 14
d_call: NA
clone_size: few
v_call: TRBV4-1
cdr3_nt: TGCGCCAGCAGCCAAGAGCCGGGAAGCGACGAGCAGTACTTC
cdr3_aa: CASSQEPGSDEQYF

j_call: TRBJ2-7
cdr3_length: 15
d_call: TRBD1
clone_size: NA
v_call: TRBV6-5
cdr3_nt: TGTGCCAGCAGTTACTCTAGGGACAGGAGCTACGAGCAGTACTTC
cdr3_aa: CASSYSRDRSYEQYF

j_call: TRBJ2-1
cdr3_length: 14
d_call: NA
clone_size: NA
v_call: TRBV6-2/TRBV6-3
cdr3_nt: TGTGCCAGCAGTTACATGGGGAGTACCAATGAGCAGTTCTTC
cdr3_aa: CASSYMGSTNEQFF

j_call: TRBJ2-7
cdr3_length: 14
d_call: NA
clone_size: once
v_call: TRBV4-1
cdr3_nt: TGCGCCAGCAGCCAAGAGTGGAGCGGCTACGAGCAGTACTTC
cdr3_aa: CASSQEWSGYEQYF

j_call: TRBJ2-4
cdr3_length: 14
d_call: TRBD1
clone_size: once
v_call: TRBV3-1/TRBV3-2
cdr3_nt: TGTGCCAGCAGCCAGGACTCTCAGGGGGTCATTCAGTACTTC
cdr3_aa: CASSQDSQGVIQYF

j_call: TRBJ2-7
cdr3_length: 16
d_call: TRBD2
clone_size: few
v_call: TRBV19
cdr3_nt: TGTGCCAGTAGTCTTACTAGCGGGGGGACCCCCTACGAGCAGTACTTC
cdr3_aa: CASSLTSGGTPYEQYF

j_call: TRBJ1-6
cdr3_length: 14
d_call: TRBD1
clone_size: NA
v_call: TRBV6-5
cdr3_nt: TGTGCCAGCAGTTACGACAGGGCGGATTCACCCCTCCACTTT
cdr3_aa: CASSYDRADSPLHF

j_call: TRBJ2-5
cdr3_length: 11
d_call: NA
clone_size: NA
v_call: TRBV12-3/TRBV12-4
cdr3_nt: TGTGCCAGCAGTTTAAGCGGGACAGCGTACTTC
cdr3_aa: CASSLSGTAYF

j_call: TRBJ1-1
cdr3_length: 14
d_call: TRBD1
clone_size: NA
v_call: TRBV6-1
cdr3_nt: TGTGCCAGCAGTGAGACGAGACAGGGGGCTGAAGCTTTCTTT
cdr3_aa: CASSETRQGAEAFF

j_call: TRBJ1-1
cdr3_length: 12
d_call: NA
clone_size: once
v_call: TRBV6-5
cdr3_nt: TGTGCCAGCAGTTCGGTTGCAGATGAAGCTTTCTTT
cdr3_aa: CASSSVADEAFF

j_call: TRBJ2-1
cdr3_length: 15
d_call: NA
clone_size: NA
v_call: TRBV6-5
cdr3_nt: TGTGCCAGCCCCTCTGCCGGGGCGGCCTACAATGAGCAGTTCTTC
cdr3_aa: CASPSAGAAYNEQFF